The entry below gives a single T cell receptor beta chain sequence along with its context. The data originate from a study of CD8+CD57+ T cells in acquired aplastic anemia. Across the study: Recorded DNA amounts for sorted CD4+ and CD8+ cells had an average of approximately 3 ug.

CD8+CD57+ cell expansion, shown by flow cytometry, had occurred in the patients selected for sequencing. The template for TCR beta VDJ and CDR3 sequence profiling was genomic DNA. TCRdb analysed the reads with MiXCR anew, one entry per CDR3 protein. Among about 180,000 distinct CDR3 sequences listed, less than 50% were seen once. This CDR3 region has 15 residues. CDR1 is LNHDA, CDR2 SQIVND, per germline (reference sequence). The ends lost 7 bases at V and 2 bases at J; junction bases unmatched: 8. This TCR came from a human donor with aplastic anemia. Sequences were obtained from sorted CD4+, CD8+, or CD8+CD57+ T cells (not recorded which) from PBMCs. The chain carries TRBV19 and TRBJ2-3, with 8 bases identical to TRBD2. CDR3 region: CASTIAGLYTDTQYF. The CDR3, as DNA: TGTGCCAGTACCATAGCGGGGCTTTACACAGATACGCAGTATTTT.